The T cell receptor (beta chain) under discussion was sequenced for a study of CD8 T cells in Susac syndrome. General observations from the study: The CD4+ T cell repertoires from Susac syndrome exhibited no clonal expansion.

Notes on this clonotype: The antigen is not known.

Random hexamers were used to reverse transcribe roughly 0.5 to 1 ug of RNA. TCRdb analysed the immunoSEQ multiplex PCR reads with MiXCR anew, one entry per CDR3 protein. The sample contains about 170,000 distinct CDR3 sequences, approximately 94% of which appear only once. Sequencing targeted TCR beta in blood CD8+ and CD4+ T cells. TEMRA cells were FACS-enriched, while CD8+ and CD4+ T cells were negatively isolated. CDR3 length equals 12 residues. The V end was cut by 7 bases, the J end by 4 bases, with 11 bases between. Looked up from germline, CDR1 is SQVTM and CDR2 is ANQGSEA. This receptor was identified in a human donor with Susac syndrome. The specimen was CD4+ T cells from PBMCs. The chain joins TRBV29-1 to TRBJ2-1, with D possibly matching TRBD2 (6 bases). The CDR3, as DNA: TGCAGCGCTAGCGTTGGATACAATGAGCAGTTCTTC. Translating it yields CSASVGYNEQFF.